The 20 T cell receptor beta chains presented below share a single source sample, sequenced in a study of patients and donors after allogeneic stem cell transplantation. Each CDR3 protein is one row after TCRdb ran MiXCR on the RT-PCR reads. The table has fewer than 500,000 distinct CDR3 sequences, around 16% seen once. Sequencing was carried out using blood, either unsorted or a sorted T cell fraction (not recorded which). The receptors derive from a human donor who was either an allogeneic HSCT recipient or a stem cell or donor lymphocyte infusion donor (not recorded which). It is not recorded whose cells these are; they may come from a transplant donor.

This clonotype was detected only a few times. The chain links TRBV7-2 to TRBJ1-1; D is uncertain. This CDR3 region has 15 residues. The V gene lost 1 base and the J gene lost 0 bases, with 9 bases spanning the gap. Germline CDR1 SGHTA, CDR2 FQGNSA. The CDR3: CASSLVAAMNTEAFF. The CDR3 coding sequence is TGTGCCAGCAGCTTAGTGGCAGCCATGAACACTGAAGCTTTCTTT.

This sequence joins TRBV12-3 or TRBV12-4 and TRBJ1-2; 9 bases map to TRBD1. Trimming at V came to 6 bases and at J to 5 bases, leaving 4 bases not matched to a gene. The CDR3 has 13 residues. In DNA form, the CDR3 reads TGTGCCAGCAGGCGGACAGGGGAGTATGGCTACACCTTC. Translated: CASRRTGEYGYTF.

This clonotype was recorded a few times. V gene TRBV20-1 combines with J gene TRBJ2-1; weak D call: TRBD2 (6 bases). Germline-derived CDR1 and CDR2 are DFQATT and SNEGSKA (reference sequence). This CDR3 comprises 15 residues. Deletions cut 6 bases from V and 0 bases from J, with 15 bases between. CDR3 DNA: TGCAGTGCGCATACTAGCACAAGCTCCTACAATGAGCAGTTCTTC. Translated: CSAHTSTSSYNEQFF.

The rearrangement links TRBV20-1 to TRBJ2-6; D ambiguous. CDR3 length: 14 amino acids. Germline V gene sequence: CDR1 DFQATT, CDR2 SNEGSKA (reference sequence). With 5 bases removed from V and 0 bases from J, the gap between germline ends came to 8 bases. This chain's CDR3 is CSACGDSGANVLTF. CDR3 in DNA: TGCAGTGCTTGTGGTGACTCTGGGGCCAACGTCCTGACTTTC.

The table lists this clonotype with a few counts. The chain has TRBV7-6 and TRBJ2-1; 10 nucleotides match TRBD2. This CDR3 has 16 amino acids. Unmatched junction bases numbered 6, after V lost 5 bases and J lost 2 bases. In germline, CDR1 is SGHVS, CDR2 FNYEAQ. Here the CDR3 reads CASSPGLAGAYNEQFF. The CDR3, as DNA: TGTGCCAGCAGCCCGGGGCTAGCGGGGGCCTACAATGAGCAGTTCTTC.

The chain couples TRBV20-1 to TRBJ2-7; unclear D gene. Germline values: CDR1 DFQATT, CDR2 SNEGSKA (reference sequence). This CDR3 has 12 amino acids. V lost 1 base and J 3 bases, leaving 7 bases between the germline ends. CDR3: CSARAVSYEQYF. The CDR3 nucleotides read TGCAGTGCTAGAGCGGTCAGCTACGAGCAGTACTTC.

This clonotype came up many times. The V gene is TRBV4-3, the J gene TRBJ2-3; D is possibly TRBD2 (7 bases). Per germline, CDR1 LGHNA and CDR2 YSLEER. V shed 4 bases and J shed 4 bases, with 12 bases lying between them. The CDR3 is 14 amino acids. The CDR3 coding sequence is TGCGCCAGCAGCCGTGGGGGGGCCGCAGATACGCAGTATTTT. This codes for CASSRGGAADTQYF.

The rearrangement joins TRBV13 to TRBJ2-1, with D perhaps TRBD1 or TRBD2 (6 bases each). Germline-derived CDR1 and CDR2 are PRHDT and FYEKMQ (reference sequence). The CDR3 totals 20 residues. V lost 5 bases to trimming and J lost 0 bases, with 26 bases between them. The CDR3 reads CASSPGPGVAVSHSYNEQFF. CDR3 bases: TGTGCCAGCAGCCCAGGCCCAGGGGTAGCGGTAAGTCACTCCTACAATGAGCAGTTCTTC. Full variable domain (outside the CDR3, taken from reference TRBV13 and TRBJ2-1): AAGVIQSPRHLIKEKRETATLKCYPIPRHDTVYWYQQGPGQDPQFLISFYEKMQSDKGSIPDRFSAQQFSDYHSELNMSSLELGDSALYFCASSPGPGVAVSHSYNEQFFGPGTRLTVL.

This clonotype turned up a few times. V gene TRBV12-3 or TRBV12-4 combines with J gene TRBJ2-5, with TRBD1 identical over 10 bases. The CDR3 length is 17 residues. J lost 2 bases, V lost 2 bases, and 8 bases had no gene match. CDR3 loop: CASSLRVRTGGQETQYF. The CDR3 DNA reads as TGTGCCAGCAGTTTACGCGTCAGGACAGGGGGTCAAGAGACCCAGTACTTC.

This clonotype has only a few counts. V gene TRBV15 combines with J gene TRBJ2-7; 10 bases are shared with TRBD2. The junction had 23 bases not matched to a gene; V was cut back by 9 bases and J by 3 bases. Germline V CDR1 and CDR2: LNHNV, YYDKDF (reference sequence). This CDR3 is built from 19 residues. For the CDR3, the DNA is TGTGCCACACGGGGGACCGGATCTCTCCAGCTAGCGGGAGACTACGAGCAGTACTTC. Translated, it gives CATRGTGSLQLAGDYEQYF.

The chain has TRBV5-4 and TRBJ2-1, with a weak D call TRBD2 (6 bases). The CDR3 sequence is 14 residues long. V was cut by 0 bases and J by 4 bases, with 8 bases left in between. Per the germline V gene, CDR1 is SGHNT and CDR2 is YYREEE (reference sequence). The CDR3 here is CASSLGGEYNEQFF. DNA of the CDR3: TGTGCCAGCAGCTTGGGCGGGGAGTACAATGAGCAGTTCTTC. The complete variable domain, with remaining parts taken from reference TRBV5-4 and TRBJ2-1, reads ETGVTQSPTHLIKTRGQQVTLRCSSQSGHNTVSWYQQALGQGPQFIFQYYREEENGRGNFPPRFSGLQFPNYSSELNVNALELDDSALYLCASSLGGEYNEQFFGPGTRLTVL.

This clonotype has a handful of counts. The chain has TRBV15 and TRBJ1-5, with D possibly being TRBD1 (5 bases). Trimming removed 5 bases from V and 11 bases from J, with 10 bases in between. The CDR3 length is 11 residues. From germline, CDR1 is LNHNV and CDR2 YYDKDF (reference sequence). The DNA of the CDR3 is TGTGCCACCAGCTCCACGGGGGCCCAGCATTTT. Amino acids: CATSSTGAQHF.

In its sample, this clonotype was seen many times. This chain links TRBV24-1 with TRBJ2-2; TRBD2 might be the D (5 bases). Trimming left V 9 bases short and J 5 bases short, with 18 bases between. Germline values: CDR1 KGHDR, CDR2 SFDVKD. CDR3 length: 15 residues. The CDR3 DNA is TGTGCCACCCGCCGTGGGAGCGACGAAACCGGGGAGCTGTTTTTT. This translates into CATRRGSDETGELFF.

This clonotype has a handful of counts. The CDR3 is CSVKAGTGGYEQYF. The CDR3 bases are TGCAGCGTGAAAGCCGGGACAGGGGGATACGAGCAGTACTTC. This sequence joins TRBV29-1 and TRBJ2-7; 11 nucleotides match TRBD1. The CDR3 runs 14 residues. Looked up from germline, CDR1 is SQVTM and CDR2 is ANQGSEA. The ends lost 6 bases at V and 4 bases at J; junction bases unmatched: 8.

The gene calls are TRBV5-5 and TRBJ2-7; D is unclear. Trimming took 0 bases from V and 3 from J, leaving 4 bases between them. CDR1 SGHKS and CDR2 YYEKEE come from the germline V gene (reference sequence). The CDR3 extends over 12 amino acids. The CDR3 DNA is TGTGCCAGCAGCTTGGACGACTACGAGCAGTACTTC. This codes for CASSLDDYEQYF.

The table lists this clonotype with many counts. The chain couples TRBV30 to TRBJ2-7; D gene unclear. This CDR3 has 12 residues. V lost 1 base and J 6 bases, leaving 10 bases between the germline ends. Looked up from germline, CDR1 is GTSNPN and CDR2 is SVGIG (reference sequence). The CDR3 nucleotides are TGTGCCTGGAGTGACAATCATGTCGAGCAGTACTTC. Translation gives CAWSDNHVEQYF.

The table lists this clonotype with many counts. V usage is TRBV12-3 or TRBV12-4 and J usage is TRBJ2-5; 11 nucleotides line up with TRBD2. This CDR3 is 16 amino acids long. Germline trimming cut 3 bases from V and 5 bases from J; bases unmatched to any gene: 8. CDR3 sequence (DNA): TGTGCCAGCAGTTTTCGTAGCGGGAGGGCCTCGGAGACCCAGTACTTC. Protein product: CASSFRSGRASETQYF.

The J gene is TRBJ2-5, the V gene TRBV4-3, with 11 positions matching TRBD1. Losses at the gene ends were 3 bases for V and 5 bases for J; bases not matched to a gene: 5. The CDR3 sequence is 15 residues long. CDR1 LGHNA and CDR2 YSLEER come from the germline V gene. This chain's CDR3 is CASSQDRGLVETQYF. In nucleotides, the CDR3 is TGCGCCAGCAGCCAGGACAGGGGGCTAGTCGAGACCCAGTACTTC.

The genes are TRBV6-2 or TRBV6-3 and TRBJ2-5, with D possibly being TRBD1 or TRBD2 (5 bases each). V was shortened by 6 bases and J by 5 bases, with 22 bases between the two germline ends. CDR1 and CDR2 from the germline V gene are MNHEY and SVGEGT. CDR3 size: 16 residues. The CDR3 loop is CASSSGTHKPGETQYF. The CDR3 DNA follows: TGTGCCAGCAGCTCCGGGACCCATAAACCTGGGGAGACCCAGTACTTC.

The CDR3 DNA reads TGCAGTGCTAGGGCCCGGACAGGGGGCGGTGAAGCTTTCTTT. It codes for CSARARTGGGEAFF. The V and J genes are TRBV20-1 and TRBJ1-1; 11 bases line up with TRBD1. Trimming took 3 bases from V and 7 from J; bases not matched to a gene: 7. Per germline, CDR1 DFQATT and CDR2 SNEGSKA (reference sequence). This CDR3 has 14 residues.